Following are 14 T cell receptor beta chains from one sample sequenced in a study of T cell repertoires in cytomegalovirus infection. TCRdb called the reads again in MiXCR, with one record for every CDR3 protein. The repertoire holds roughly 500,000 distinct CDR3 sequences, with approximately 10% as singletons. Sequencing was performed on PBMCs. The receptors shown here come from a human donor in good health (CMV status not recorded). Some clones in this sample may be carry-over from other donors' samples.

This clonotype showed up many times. DNA for the CDR3: TGTGCCAGCAGCTTAGTCGCCCAAGAGTACGAGCAGTACTTC. Protein sequence: CASSLVAQEYEQYF. This chain joins TRBV7-2 and TRBJ2-7; D unclear. Trimming removed 1 base from V and 4 bases from J, with 11 bases in between. Looked up from germline, CDR1 is SGHTA and CDR2 is FQGNSA. This CDR3 comprises 14 residues.

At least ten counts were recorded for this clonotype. The CDR3 bases are TGTGCCAGCAGTGACTTAGGTAGCGAGGATGAGCAGTTCTTC. Residues: CASSDLGSEDEQFF. V gene TRBV6-4 combines with J gene TRBJ2-1, with D perhaps TRBD2 (5 bases). The V and J ends lost 1 base and 8 bases respectively, with 12 bases between them. The germline CDR1 and CDR2 sequences are MRHNA and SNTAGT. The CDR3 contains 14 residues.

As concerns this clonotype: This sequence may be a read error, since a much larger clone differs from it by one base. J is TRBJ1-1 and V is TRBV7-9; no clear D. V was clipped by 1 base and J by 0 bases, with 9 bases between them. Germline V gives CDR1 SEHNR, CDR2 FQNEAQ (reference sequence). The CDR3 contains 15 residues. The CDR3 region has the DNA TGTGCCAGCAGCTTAGGGGAACCCTTGAACACTGAAGCTTTCTTT. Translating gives CASSLGEPLNTEAFF.

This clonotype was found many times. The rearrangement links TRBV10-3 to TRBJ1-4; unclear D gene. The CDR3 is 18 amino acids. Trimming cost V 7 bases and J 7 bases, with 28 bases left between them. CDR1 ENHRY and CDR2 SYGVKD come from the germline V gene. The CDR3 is CAIKNMAVWFEGLEKLFF. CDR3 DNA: TGTGCCATCAAGAATATGGCAGTATGGTTTGAGGGCCTTGAAAAACTGTTTTTT.

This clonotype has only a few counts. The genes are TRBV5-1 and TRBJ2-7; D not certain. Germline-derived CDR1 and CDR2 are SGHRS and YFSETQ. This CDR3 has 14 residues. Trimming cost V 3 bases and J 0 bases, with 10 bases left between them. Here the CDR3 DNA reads TGCGCCAGCAGCTCAGACACCGGCTCCTACGAGCAGTACTTC. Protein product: CASSSDTGSYEQYF.

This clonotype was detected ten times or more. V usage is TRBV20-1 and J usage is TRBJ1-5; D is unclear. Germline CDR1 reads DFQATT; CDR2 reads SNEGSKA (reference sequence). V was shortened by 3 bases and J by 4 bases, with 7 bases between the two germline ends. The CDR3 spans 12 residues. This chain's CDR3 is CSASYSNQPQHF. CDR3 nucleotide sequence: TGCAGTGCTAGTTACTCAAATCAGCCCCAGCATTTT.

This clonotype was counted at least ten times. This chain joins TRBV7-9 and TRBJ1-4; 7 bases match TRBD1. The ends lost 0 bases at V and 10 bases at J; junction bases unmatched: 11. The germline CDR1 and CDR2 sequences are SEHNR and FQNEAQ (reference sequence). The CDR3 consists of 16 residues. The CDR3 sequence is CASSLAGRGQAGKLFF. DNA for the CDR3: TGTGCCAGCAGCTTAGCGGGGAGAGGACAGGCGGGAAAACTGTTTTTT.

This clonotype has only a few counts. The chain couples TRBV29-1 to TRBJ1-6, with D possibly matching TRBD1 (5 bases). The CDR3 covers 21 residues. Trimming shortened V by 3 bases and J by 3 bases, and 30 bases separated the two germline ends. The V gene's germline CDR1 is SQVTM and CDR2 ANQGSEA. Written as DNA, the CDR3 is TGCAGCGTTGATATTGGGGCGGAGGGACGTGGTGGATCGAGCTATAATTCACCCCTCCACTTT. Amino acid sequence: CSVDIGAEGRGGSSYNSPLHF.

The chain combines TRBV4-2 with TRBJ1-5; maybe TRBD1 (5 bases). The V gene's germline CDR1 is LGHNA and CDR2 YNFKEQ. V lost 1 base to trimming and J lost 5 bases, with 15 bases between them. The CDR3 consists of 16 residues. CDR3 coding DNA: TGTGCCAGCAGCCAAGCCCCTGGTGGGGGGGATCAGCCCCAGCATTTT. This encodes CASSQAPGGGDQPQHF.

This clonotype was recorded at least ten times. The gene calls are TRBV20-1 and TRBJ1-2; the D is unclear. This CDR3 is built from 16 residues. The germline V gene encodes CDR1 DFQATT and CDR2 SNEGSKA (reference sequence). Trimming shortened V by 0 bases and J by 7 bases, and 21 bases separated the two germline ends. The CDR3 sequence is CSARDLRAGFGSGYTF. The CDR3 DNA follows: TGCAGTGCTAGAGATCTAAGGGCGGGCTTCGGGAGTGGCTACACCTTC.

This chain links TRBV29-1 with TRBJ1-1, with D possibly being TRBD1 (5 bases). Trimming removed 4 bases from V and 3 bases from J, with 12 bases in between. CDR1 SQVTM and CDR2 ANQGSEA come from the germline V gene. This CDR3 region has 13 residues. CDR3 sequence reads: CSVVRGVDTEAFF. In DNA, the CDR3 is TGCAGCGTTGTTCGGGGGGTCGACACTGAAGCTTTCTTT.

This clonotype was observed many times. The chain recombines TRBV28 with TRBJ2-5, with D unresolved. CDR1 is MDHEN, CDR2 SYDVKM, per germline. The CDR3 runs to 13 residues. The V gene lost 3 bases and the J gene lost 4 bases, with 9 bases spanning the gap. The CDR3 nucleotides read TGTGCCAGCAGTTTCCCCAGCGCAGAGACCCAGTACTTC. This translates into CASSFPSAETQYF. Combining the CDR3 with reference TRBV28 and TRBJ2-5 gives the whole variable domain DVKVTQSSRYLVKRTGEKVFLECVQDMDHENMFWYRQDPGLGLRLIYFSYDVKMKEKGDIPEGYSVSREKKERFSLILESASTNQTSMYLCASSFPSAETQYFGPGTRLLVL.

The CDR3 protein is CASSLLGFGNQPQHF. CDR3 bases: TGTGCCAGCAGTTTGCTGGGATTTGGCAATCAGCCCCAGCATTTT. J is TRBJ1-5 and V is TRBV12-3 or TRBV12-4; D remains unclear. This CDR3 contains 15 residues. V was cut by 3 bases and J by 2 bases, with 11 bases left in between.

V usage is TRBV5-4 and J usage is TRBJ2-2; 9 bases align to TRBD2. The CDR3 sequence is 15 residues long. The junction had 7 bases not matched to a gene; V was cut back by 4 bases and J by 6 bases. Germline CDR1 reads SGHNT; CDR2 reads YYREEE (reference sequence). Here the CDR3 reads CASSRGLAQPGELFF. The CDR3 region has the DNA TGTGCCAGCAGCAGGGGACTAGCTCAACCCGGGGAGCTGTTTTTT.